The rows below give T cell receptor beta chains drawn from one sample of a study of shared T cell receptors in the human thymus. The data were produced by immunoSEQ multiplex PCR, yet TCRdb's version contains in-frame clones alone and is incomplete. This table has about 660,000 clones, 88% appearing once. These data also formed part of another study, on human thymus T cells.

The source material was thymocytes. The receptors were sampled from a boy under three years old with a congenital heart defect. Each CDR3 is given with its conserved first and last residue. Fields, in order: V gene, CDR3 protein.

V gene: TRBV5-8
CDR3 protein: CASSFPLAGSSYEQYF

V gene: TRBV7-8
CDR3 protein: CASSSGQLAKNIQYF

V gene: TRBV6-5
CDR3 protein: CASSYSPGRDEQYF

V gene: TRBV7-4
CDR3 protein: CASSPGETETGELFF

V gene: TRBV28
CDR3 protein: CASSETGISEKLFF

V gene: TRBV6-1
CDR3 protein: CASSVRDRYHYGYTF

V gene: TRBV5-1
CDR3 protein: CASSLAGGGDTQYF

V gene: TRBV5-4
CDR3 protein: CASSLQGNTEAFF

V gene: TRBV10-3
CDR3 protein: CAIMGLTTYEQYF

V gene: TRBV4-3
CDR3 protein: CASSHPRLGGRASYNEQFF

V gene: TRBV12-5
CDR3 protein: CASGTATEAFF

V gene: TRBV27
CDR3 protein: CASSPGANYGYTF

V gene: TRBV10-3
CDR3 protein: CAISEFSDRVEERNTIYF

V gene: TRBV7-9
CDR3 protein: CASSPGLAETYEQYF

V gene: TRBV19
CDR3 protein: CASSTPPSGNYNEQFF

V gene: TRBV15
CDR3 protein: CATSPRTRTWGYTF

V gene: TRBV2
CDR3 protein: CASADYSNQPQHF

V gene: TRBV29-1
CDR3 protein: CSVEGGSGEQFF

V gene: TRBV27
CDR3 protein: CASGRGFYEQYF

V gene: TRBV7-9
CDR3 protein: CASSSFPRAGVVPGVQFF

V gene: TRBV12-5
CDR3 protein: CASGFLIPRGLVDEQFF

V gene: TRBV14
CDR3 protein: CASSQGLAGAYEQYF

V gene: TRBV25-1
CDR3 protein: CASIGAGGVSTEAFF

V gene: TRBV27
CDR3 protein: CASSPLSSYEQYF

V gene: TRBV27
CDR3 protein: CASSSRTGRGEGGDYEQYF

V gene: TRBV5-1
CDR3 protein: CASSPETGAKDTQYF

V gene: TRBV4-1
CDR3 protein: CASSQGGNSGNTIYF

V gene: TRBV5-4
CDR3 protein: CASSLIAGVSPYNEQFF

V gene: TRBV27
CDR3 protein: CASSLSGQGSGYTF

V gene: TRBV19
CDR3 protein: CASQIRRPAGDTGGTIYF

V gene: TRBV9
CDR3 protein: CASSGGGTGNSYEQYF

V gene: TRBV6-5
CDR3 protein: CASSYSLPGGRETQYF

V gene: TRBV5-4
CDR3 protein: CASSRQGQGATSTDTQYF

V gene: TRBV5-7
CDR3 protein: CASRGGQEGNQPQHF

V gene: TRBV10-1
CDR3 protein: CASSLTSGEYTQYF

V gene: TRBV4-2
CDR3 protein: CASSQDLGLADNEQFF

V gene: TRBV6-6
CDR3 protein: CASSYETSGTYNEQFF

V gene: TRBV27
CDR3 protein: CASSSDRNIAGSSYEQYF

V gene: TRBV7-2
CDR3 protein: CASSPYPGHLYEQYF

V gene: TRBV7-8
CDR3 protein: CASSGPTSETQYF

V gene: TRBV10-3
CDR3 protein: CAISQFSRLAGADTGELFF